This TCR beta chain originates from a study of T cells in Graves' hyperthyroidism and ophthalmopathy. Study details: Staff took peripheral blood when the initial diagnosis was made, before any treatment began. Points from the study as a whole: Stable hyperthyroidism and ophthalmopathy were separated using 13 V-J signatures.

There were TCR beta CDR3 regions amplified from RNA transcripts. The HTBI set primed first-round TCR CDR3 RT-PCR. MiXCR, applied by TCRdb to the multiplex PCR reads, yields one record per CDR3 protein. The sample includes about 270,000 distinct CDR3 sequences, roughly 22% of them seen just once. Trimming pared 4 bases from V and 1 base from J, leaving 13 bases between. CDR1 is SEHNR, CDR2 FQNEAQ, per germline (reference sequence). This CDR3 is built from 16 residues. Every diagnosis used clinical symptoms, serum thyroxine and TRAb, thyroid ultrasound and orbital computed tomography. This clonotype was seen at least ten times. Its antigen is undetermined.

The V and J genes are TRBV7-9 and TRBJ2-2, with D possibly being TRBD2 (5 bases). The TCR was taken from a man aged 25-45 years with Graves' ophthalmopathy. The sequencing sample was made of blood. CDR3 protein: CASSSGSTMNTGELFF. CDR3 nucleotides: TGTGCCAGCAGCTCGGGGTCCACAATGAACACCGGGGAGCTGTTTTTT. Full variable domain (outside the CDR3, taken from reference TRBV7-9 and TRBJ2-2): DTGVSQNPRHKITKRGQNVTFRCDPISEHNRLYWYRQTLGQGPEFLTYFQNEAQLEKSRLLSDRFSAERPKGSFSTLEIQRTEQGDSAMYLCASSSGSTMNTGELFFGEGSRLTVL.